This section outlines one T cell receptor beta chain sequence together with its context. The data stem from a study of radiotherapy plus CTLA-4 blockade in lung cancer. Profiled with immunoSEQ multiplex PCR; TCRdb holds only in-frame clones, not every one. Of 83,000 or so clones in the sample, around four fifths are singletons; the top ten hold 0.75% to 1%. The germline V and J ends were trimmed by 6 bases and 4 bases, with 13 bases remaining between them. Looked up from germline, CDR1 is MDHEN and CDR2 is SYDVKM. The CDR3 is made up of 13 amino acids. This receptor was obtained from a human donor with non-small cell lung cancer who had stable disease on radiotherapy plus ipilimumab. The sample consisted of peripheral blood, taken from a patient treated with radiotherapy plus ipilimumab. This chain uses TRBV28 with TRBJ2-7, with D perhaps matching TRBD1 (6 bases). CDR3 amino acids: CASRGRGIYEQYF. CDR3 sequence (DNA): TGTGCCAGCAGGGGCAGGGGAATATACGAGCAGTACTTC.